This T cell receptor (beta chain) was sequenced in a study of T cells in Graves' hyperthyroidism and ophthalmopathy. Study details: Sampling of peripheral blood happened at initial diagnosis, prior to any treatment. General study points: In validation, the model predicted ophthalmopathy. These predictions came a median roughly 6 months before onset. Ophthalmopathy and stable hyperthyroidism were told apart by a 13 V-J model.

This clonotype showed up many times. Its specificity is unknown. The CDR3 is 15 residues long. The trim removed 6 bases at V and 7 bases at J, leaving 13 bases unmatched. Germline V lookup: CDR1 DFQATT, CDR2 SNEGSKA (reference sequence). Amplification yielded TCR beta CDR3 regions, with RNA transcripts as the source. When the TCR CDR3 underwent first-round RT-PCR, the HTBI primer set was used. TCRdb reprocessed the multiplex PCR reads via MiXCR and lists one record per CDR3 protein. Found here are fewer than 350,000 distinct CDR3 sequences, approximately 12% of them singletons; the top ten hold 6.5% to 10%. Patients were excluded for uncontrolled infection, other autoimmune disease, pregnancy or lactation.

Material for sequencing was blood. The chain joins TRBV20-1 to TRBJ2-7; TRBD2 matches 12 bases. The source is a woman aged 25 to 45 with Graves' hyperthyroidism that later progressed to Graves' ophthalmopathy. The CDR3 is CSARTETSGRGEQYF. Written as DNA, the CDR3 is TGCAGTGCAAGAACCGAGACTAGCGGGAGAGGTGAGCAGTACTTC.